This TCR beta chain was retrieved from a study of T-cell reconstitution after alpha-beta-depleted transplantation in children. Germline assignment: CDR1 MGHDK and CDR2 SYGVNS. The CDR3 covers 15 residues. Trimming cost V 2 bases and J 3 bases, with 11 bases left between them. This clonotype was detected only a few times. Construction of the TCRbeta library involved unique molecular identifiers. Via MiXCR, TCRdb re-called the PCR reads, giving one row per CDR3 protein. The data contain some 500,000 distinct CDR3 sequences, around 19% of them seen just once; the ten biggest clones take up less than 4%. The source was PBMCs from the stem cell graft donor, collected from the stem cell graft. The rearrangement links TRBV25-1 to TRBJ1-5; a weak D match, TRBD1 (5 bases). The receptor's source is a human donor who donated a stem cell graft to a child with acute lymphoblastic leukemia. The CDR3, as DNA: TGTGCCAGCAGTGAAGGGACGGTAATCAATCAGCCCCAGCATTTT. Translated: CASSEGTVINQPQHF.